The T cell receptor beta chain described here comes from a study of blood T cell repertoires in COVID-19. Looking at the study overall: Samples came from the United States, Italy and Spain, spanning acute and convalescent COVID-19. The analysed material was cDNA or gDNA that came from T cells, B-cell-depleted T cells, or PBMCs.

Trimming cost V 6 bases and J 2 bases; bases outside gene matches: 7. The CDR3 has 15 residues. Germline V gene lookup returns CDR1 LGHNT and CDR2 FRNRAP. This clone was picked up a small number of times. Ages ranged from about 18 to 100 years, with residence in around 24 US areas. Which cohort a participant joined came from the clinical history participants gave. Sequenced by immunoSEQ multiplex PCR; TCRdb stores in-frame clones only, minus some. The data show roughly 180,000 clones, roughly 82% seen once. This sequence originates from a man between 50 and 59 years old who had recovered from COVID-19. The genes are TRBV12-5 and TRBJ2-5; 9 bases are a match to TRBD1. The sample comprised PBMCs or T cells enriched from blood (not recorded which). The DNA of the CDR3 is TGTGCTAGTGGCCCCGGACAGGGGTGGCAAGAGACCCAGTACTTC. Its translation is CASGPGQGWQETQYF.